Listed below are T cell receptor beta chains from one sample, sequenced in a study of post-analysis software for immune sequencing data. In TCRdb, the PCR reads were re-called with MiXCR into one record per CDR3 protein. The sample lists approximately 570,000 distinct CDR3 sequences; about 40% were seen once. Material: blood. These receptors originate from a girl between 5 and 17 years old with multiple sclerosis. Both conserved end residues are trimmed from each CDR3.

>TRBV7-2
ASSFDPGEGRF
>TRBV20-1
SATPGTASYEQY
>TRBV7-9
ASSLRGDEAF
>TRBV20-1
SARDRLAAYNEQF
>TRBV3-1
ASSQGSLAGPIFQETQY
>TRBV6-1
ASSEWSHFTEAF
>TRBV7-2
ASSLAWGAAGGEQY
>TRBV6-5
ASSYSSGGAYNEQF
>TRBV27
ASRRNRESEAF
>TRBV10-3
AISDLQYEQY
>TRBV4-1
ASSPLSIFCTDTQY
>TRBV12-3/TRBV12-4
ASSLGVRGYT
>TRBV20-1
SASIRDKQY
>TRBV5-6
ASSSTRRERNNQPQH
>TRBV12-3/TRBV12-4
ASQLNTEAF
>TRBV7-9
ASNLVNTEAF
>TRBV3-1
ASSREYRGGGWEQF
>TRBV12-3/TRBV12-4
ASSWRLAGNNEQF
>TRBV11-3
ASSLSSTGQY
>TRBV5-1
ASSSVAGAHNEQF
>TRBV27
ASSLSRSSYEQY
>TRBV6-6
ASTVDRSTYEQY
>TRBV5-1
ASRLSPSSYNEQF
>TRBV4-1
ASSQDSRATGGLHEQY
>TRBV4-1
ASSQTASTDTQY
>TRBV9
ASSPLPWTESTDTQY
>TRBV10-3
AISEHRLYGYT